This paragraph reports one TCR beta chain. The data stem from a study of control samples from healthy donors and cancer patients. This CDR3 has 13 amino acids. V was pared by 7 bases and J by 4 bases, with 10 bases between. CDR1 and CDR2 from the germline V gene are MNHEY and SVGAGI. The protocol was immunoSEQ multiplex PCR, while the TCRdb copy is restricted to in-frame clones and leaves out a portion. The sample lists 150,000 to 200,000 clones, 94% occurring once. V is TRBV6-5 and J is TRBJ2-2, with a weak D call TRBD2 (6 bases). The sequence was obtained from a woman between 18 and 29 years old in good health. Sequencing was done on a sample of blood. The CDR3 coding sequence is TGTGCCAGCAACGGGGGTGCCACCGGGGAGCTGTTTTTT. Translating gives CASNGGATGELFF.